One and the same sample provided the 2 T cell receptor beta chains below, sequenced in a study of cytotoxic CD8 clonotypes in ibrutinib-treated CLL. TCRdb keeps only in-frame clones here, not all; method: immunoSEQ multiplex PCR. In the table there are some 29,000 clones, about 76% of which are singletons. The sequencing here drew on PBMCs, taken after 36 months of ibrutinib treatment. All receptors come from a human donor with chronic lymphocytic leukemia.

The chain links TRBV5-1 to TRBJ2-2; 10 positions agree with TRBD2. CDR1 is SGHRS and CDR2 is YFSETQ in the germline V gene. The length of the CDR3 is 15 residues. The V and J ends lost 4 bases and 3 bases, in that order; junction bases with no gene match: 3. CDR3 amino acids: CASSPGTSDTGELFF. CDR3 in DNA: TGCGCCAGCAGCCCCGGGACTAGCGACACCGGGGAGCTGTTTTTT.

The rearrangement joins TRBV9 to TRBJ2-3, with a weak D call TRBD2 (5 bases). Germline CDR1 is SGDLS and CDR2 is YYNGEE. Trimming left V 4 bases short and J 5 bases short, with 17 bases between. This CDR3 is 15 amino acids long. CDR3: CASSPWDWGEDTQYF. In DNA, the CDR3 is TGTGCCAGCAGCCCTTGGGATTGGGGAGAAGATACGCAGTATTTT. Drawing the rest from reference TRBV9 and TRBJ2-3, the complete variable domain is DSGVTQTPKHLITATGQRVTLRCSPRSGDLSVYWYQQSLDQGLQFLIQYYNGEERAKGNILERFSAQQFPDLHSELNLSSLELGDSALYFCASSPWDWGEDTQYFGPGTRLTVL.